The entry below describes one T cell receptor (beta chain). The data derive from a study of T cell changes during pregnancy in multiple sclerosis. Generated by immunoSEQ multiplex PCR, the TCRdb table keeps only in-frame clones and is missing some. The sample has just under 65,000 clones, less than 95% seen once. Trimming left V 3 bases short and J 11 bases short, with 17 bases between. Germline CDR1 reads MDHEN; CDR2 reads SYDVKM. CDR3 length: 13 residues. Sequencing was performed on peripheral blood, taken in the second trimester of pregnancy. This sequence was found in a female donor in good health, enrolled as a control in a pregnancy study. The chain combines TRBV28 with TRBJ2-7, with a tentative D call TRBD1 (5 bases). In nucleotides, the CDR3 is TGTGCCAGCAGTTTTGGTCCCCGACAGAGCAAGTACTTC. Protein sequence: CASSFGPRQSKYF.